This is a list of T cell receptor beta chains from one sample in a study of vaccination effects on CD4 cells after COVID-19. Measured with immunoSEQ multiplex PCR; TCRdb has only the in-frame clones, and not every one. This table has approximately 26,000 clones, roughly 85% appearing once. Which antigens these TCRs recognize remains unknown. Sequencing was performed on CD4+ T cells from PBMCs cultured with SARS-CoV-2 spike peptides, taken after COVID-19 vaccination. These receptors were collected from a human donor who received a COVID-19 vaccine. Some clones in this sample may be carry-over from other donors' samples. Both conserved end residues are part of each CDR3. D genes are given only for firm matches. Clone size is not always given. Where it is, it says once, few, many or a class for expanded clones.

J gene: TRBJ2-1; clone size: .; V gene: TRBV6-5; D gene: TRBD2; CDR3 protein: CASSHERGGYNEQFF; CDR3 DNA: TGTGCCAGCAGTCACGAGCGGGGGGGTTACAATGAGCAGTTCTTC
J gene: TRBJ2-3; clone size: .; V gene: TRBV9; D gene: TRBD1; CDR3 protein: CASSGGTGLTDTQYF; CDR3 DNA: TGTGCCAGCAGCGGGGGGACAGGGCTTACAGATACGCAGTATTTT
J gene: TRBJ1-6; clone size: .; V gene: TRBV19; D gene: .; CDR3 protein: CASSNRPGVNSPLHF; CDR3 DNA: TGTGCCAGTAGTAACCGTCCCGGGGTAAATTCACCCCTCCACTTT
J gene: TRBJ1-1; clone size: .; V gene: TRBV24-1; D gene: .; CDR3 protein: CATSDLFRGMNTEAFF; CDR3 DNA: TGTGCCACCAGTGATTTGTTCCGGGGGATGAACACTGAAGCTTTCTTT
J gene: TRBJ2-2; clone size: .; V gene: TRBV7-9; D gene: .; CDR3 protein: CASSRVRLLGSGGELFF; CDR3 DNA: TGTGCCAGCAGCCGAGTGCGTCTCCTGGGGAGTGGCGGGGAGCTGTTTTTT
J gene: TRBJ2-5; clone size: .; V gene: TRBV4-3; D gene: TRBD2; CDR3 protein: CASSQDNIAGGRQETQYF; CDR3 DNA: TGCGCCAGCAGCCAAGATAATATAGCGGGGGGGAGACAAGAGACCCAGTACTTC
J gene: TRBJ1-5; clone size: medium-sized; V gene: TRBV18; D gene: .; CDR3 protein: CASSPLGGVNQPQHF; CDR3 DNA: TGTGCCAGCTCACCTCTGGGAGGGGTAAATCAGCCCCAGCATTTT
J gene: TRBJ2-6; clone size: .; V gene: TRBV2; D gene: TRBD1; CDR3 protein: CASSDRGVSGANVLTF; CDR3 DNA: TGTGCCAGCTCCGACAGGGGGGTCTCTGGGGCCAACGTCCTGACTTTC
J gene: TRBJ1-3; clone size: .; V gene: TRBV25-1; D gene: .; CDR3 protein: CASSESGNTIYF; CDR3 DNA: TGTGCCAGCAGTGAATCCGGAAACACCATATATTTT
J gene: TRBJ1-1; clone size: few; V gene: TRBV6-5; D gene: .; CDR3 protein: CASNNPGNPNTEAFF; CDR3 DNA: TGTGCCAGCAATAATCCAGGGAACCCGAACACTGAAGCTTTCTTT
J gene: TRBJ2-1; clone size: .; V gene: TRBV25-1; D gene: .; CDR3 protein: CASSEYPAGVYNEQFF; CDR3 DNA: TGTGCCAGCAGTGAATATCCAGCGGGCGTTTACAATGAGCAGTTCTTC
J gene: TRBJ2-4; clone size: .; V gene: TRBV7-2; D gene: .; CDR3 protein: CASSLAWGAAKNIQYF; CDR3 DNA: TGTGCCAGCAGCTTAGCTTGGGGGGCTGCCAAAAACATTCAGTACTTC
J gene: TRBJ1-2; clone size: .; V gene: TRBV28; D gene: TRBD1; CDR3 protein: CASSPQGTYGYTF; CDR3 DNA: TGTGCCAGCAGTCCACAGGGGACCTATGGCTACACCTTC
J gene: TRBJ2-2; clone size: once; V gene: TRBV3-1/TRBV3-2; D gene: TRBD2; CDR3 protein: CASSHSGGANGELFF; CDR3 DNA: TGTGCCAGCAGCCATAGCGGGGGGGCGAACGGGGAGCTGTTTTTT
J gene: TRBJ1-1; clone size: once; V gene: TRBV19; D gene: .; CDR3 protein: CASSPWGGLNTEAFF; CDR3 DNA: TGTGCCAGTAGTCCCTGGGGGGGATTGAACACTGAAGCTTTCTTT
J gene: TRBJ2-3; clone size: once; V gene: TRBV30; D gene: .; CDR3 protein: CAWTSGTDTQYF; CDR3 DNA: TGTGCCTGGACTTCAGGCACAGATACGCAGTATTTT
J gene: TRBJ1-6; clone size: .; V gene: TRBV6-1; D gene: .; CDR3 protein: CASSELTNSPLHF; CDR3 DNA: TGTGCCAGCAGTGAACTAACCAATTCACCCCTCCACTTT
J gene: TRBJ2-3; clone size: .; V gene: TRBV5-1; D gene: TRBD1; CDR3 protein: CASSLQGSDTQYF; CDR3 DNA: TGCGCCAGCAGCTTACAGGGGTCAGATACGCAGTATTTT
J gene: TRBJ2-5; clone size: .; V gene: TRBV5-1; D gene: .; CDR3 protein: CASSQNRDQETQYF; CDR3 DNA: TGCGCCAGCAGCCAAAACCGGGACCAAGAGACCCAGTACTTC
J gene: TRBJ2-5; clone size: .; V gene: TRBV10-3; D gene: .; CDR3 protein: CAISESGQTYQETQYF; CDR3 DNA: TGTGCCATCAGTGAGTCTGGACAGACGTACCAAGAGACCCAGTACTTC
J gene: TRBJ2-1; clone size: .; V gene: TRBV7-2; D gene: .; CDR3 protein: CASSLATPRNEQFF; CDR3 DNA: TGTGCCAGCAGCTTAGCGACCCCCAGAAATGAGCAGTTCTTC
J gene: TRBJ2-3; clone size: few; V gene: TRBV5-6; D gene: TRBD2; CDR3 protein: CASSALAGASDTQYF; CDR3 DNA: TGTGCCAGCAGCGCATTAGCGGGGGCATCAGATACGCAGTATTTT
J gene: TRBJ2-1; clone size: once; V gene: TRBV2; D gene: TRBD1; CDR3 protein: CASSRNRGNEQFF; CDR3 DNA: TGTGCCAGCAGCCGTAACAGGGGCAATGAGCAGTTCTTC
J gene: TRBJ1-1; clone size: .; V gene: TRBV5-8; D gene: .; CDR3 protein: CASSSRVIIATEAFF; CDR3 DNA: TGTGCCAGCAGCTCCAGGGTGATTATAGCCACTGAAGCTTTCTTT
J gene: TRBJ2-2; clone size: .; V gene: TRBV7-2; D gene: .; CDR3 protein: CASSFRVGTGELFF; CDR3 DNA: TGTGCCAGCAGCTTCAGGGTCGGCACCGGGGAGCTGTTTTTT
J gene: TRBJ1-6; clone size: .; V gene: TRBV27; D gene: TRBD1; CDR3 protein: CASSFQGAIGSYNSPLHF; CDR3 DNA: TGTGCCAGCAGTTTCCAGGGGGCGATTGGTTCCTATAATTCACCCCTCCACTTT
J gene: TRBJ2-5; clone size: few; V gene: TRBV10-1; D gene: TRBD1; CDR3 protein: CASSETGTGQETQYF; CDR3 DNA: TGCGCCAGCAGTGAGACCGGGACAGGGCAAGAGACCCAGTACTTC
J gene: TRBJ2-1; clone size: .; V gene: TRBV28; D gene: .; CDR3 protein: CASSPTGTRYNEQFF; CDR3 DNA: TGTGCCAGCAGTCCGACCGGGACACGCTACAATGAGCAGTTCTTC
J gene: TRBJ2-2; clone size: .; V gene: TRBV6-5; D gene: .; CDR3 protein: CASNGPTGELFF; CDR3 DNA: TGTGCCAGCAACGGGCCAACCGGGGAGCTGTTTTTT
J gene: TRBJ1-1; clone size: .; V gene: TRBV6-5; D gene: .; CDR3 protein: CASSPRKNTEAFF; CDR3 DNA: TGTGCCAGCAGTCCCCGTAAGAACACTGAAGCTTTCTTT
J gene: TRBJ1-5; clone size: .; V gene: TRBV16; D gene: .; CDR3 protein: CASSQSPGQGNQPQHF; CDR3 DNA: TGTGCCAGCAGCCAATCCCCCGGGCAGGGCAATCAGCCCCAGCATTTT
J gene: TRBJ2-1; clone size: once; V gene: TRBV19; D gene: .; CDR3 protein: CASSTQPGRGPSSYNEQFF; CDR3 DNA: TGTGCCAGTAGTACTCAGCCGGGACGAGGCCCAAGCTCCTACAATGAGCAGTTCTTC
J gene: TRBJ1-4; clone size: .; V gene: TRBV5-1; D gene: .; CDR3 protein: CASSSTTGRPNEKLFF; CDR3 DNA: TGCGCCAGCAGCTCAACAACGGGACGACCAAATGAAAAACTGTTTTTT
J gene: TRBJ2-1; clone size: .; V gene: TRBV11-2; D gene: .; CDR3 protein: CASSLPYQGAIYNEQFF; CDR3 DNA: TGTGCCAGCAGCCTACCCTACCAGGGAGCGATCTACAATGAGCAGTTCTTC
J gene: TRBJ2-1; clone size: .; V gene: TRBV6-5; D gene: .; CDR3 protein: CASKEGPPREQFF; CDR3 DNA: TGTGCCAGCAAAGAGGGACCTCCTAGGGAGCAGTTCTTC
J gene: TRBJ1-4; clone size: once; V gene: TRBV5-1; D gene: .; CDR3 protein: CASSLAGATNEKLFF; CDR3 DNA: TGCGCCAGCAGCTTGGCCGGTGCAACTAATGAAAAACTGTTTTTT
J gene: TRBJ1-4; clone size: .; V gene: TRBV5-4; D gene: .; CDR3 protein: CASSLIQGGSTNEKLFF; CDR3 DNA: TGTGCCAGCAGCTTGATCCAGGGCGGATCAACTAATGAAAAACTGTTTTTT
J gene: TRBJ1-3; clone size: .; V gene: TRBV11-2; D gene: .; CDR3 protein: CASSLAASGNTIYF; CDR3 DNA: TGTGCCAGCAGCTTAGCTGCCTCTGGAAACACCATATATTTT
J gene: TRBJ1-1; clone size: .; V gene: TRBV9; D gene: .; CDR3 protein: CASSGGWTTEAFF; CDR3 DNA: TGTGCCAGCAGCGGGGGATGGACCACTGAAGCTTTCTTT
J gene: TRBJ2-5; clone size: .; V gene: TRBV5-1; D gene: TRBD2; CDR3 protein: CASSLRLAGGQETQYF; CDR3 DNA: TGCGCCAGCAGCTTGCGGCTAGCGGGGGGGCAAGAGACCCAGTACTTC
J gene: TRBJ1-4; clone size: .; V gene: TRBV5-1; D gene: .; CDR3 protein: CASSSRPGSDEKLFF; CDR3 DNA: TGCGCCAGCAGCTCGAGGCCAGGGTCGGATGAAAAACTGTTTTTT
J gene: TRBJ1-2; clone size: .; V gene: TRBV24-1; D gene: .; CDR3 protein: CATSNSGVGYTF; CDR3 DNA: TGTGCCACCAGTAACTCCGGGGTTGGCTACACCTTC
J gene: TRBJ1-2; clone size: .; V gene: TRBV18; D gene: TRBD1; CDR3 protein: CASSPPDRGFLGYTF; CDR3 DNA: TGTGCCAGCTCACCGCCGGACAGGGGATTTCTTGGCTACACCTTC
J gene: TRBJ1-1; clone size: .; V gene: TRBV7-8; D gene: TRBD1; CDR3 protein: CASEMREDRGNTEAFF; CDR3 DNA: TGTGCCAGCGAGATGAGGGAGGACAGGGGCAACACTGAAGCTTTCTTT
J gene: TRBJ1-1; clone size: .; V gene: TRBV5-1; D gene: .; CDR3 protein: CASSHSNTNTEAFF; CDR3 DNA: TGCGCCAGCAGCCACTCTAACACGAACACTGAAGCTTTCTTT
J gene: TRBJ2-1; clone size: once; V gene: TRBV6-1; D gene: .; CDR3 protein: CASSEQPGAGEQFF; CDR3 DNA: TGTGCCAGCAGTGAACAACCGGGGGCGGGGGAGCAGTTCTTC
J gene: TRBJ1-6; clone size: few; V gene: TRBV2; D gene: .; CDR3 protein: CASTYSGENNSPLHF; CDR3 DNA: TGTGCCAGCACCTACTCAGGGGAAAATAATTCACCCCTCCACTTT
J gene: TRBJ1-1; clone size: once; V gene: TRBV19; D gene: TRBD1; CDR3 protein: CASSRQQGRGTEAFF; CDR3 DNA: TGTGCCAGTAGTAGACAACAGGGGCGGGGGACTGAAGCTTTCTTT
J gene: TRBJ2-5; clone size: .; V gene: TRBV6-1; D gene: TRBD2; CDR3 protein: CASSELPAGGYQETQYF; CDR3 DNA: TGTGCCAGCAGTGAGCTTCCGGCGGGGGGTTACCAAGAGACCCAGTACTTC